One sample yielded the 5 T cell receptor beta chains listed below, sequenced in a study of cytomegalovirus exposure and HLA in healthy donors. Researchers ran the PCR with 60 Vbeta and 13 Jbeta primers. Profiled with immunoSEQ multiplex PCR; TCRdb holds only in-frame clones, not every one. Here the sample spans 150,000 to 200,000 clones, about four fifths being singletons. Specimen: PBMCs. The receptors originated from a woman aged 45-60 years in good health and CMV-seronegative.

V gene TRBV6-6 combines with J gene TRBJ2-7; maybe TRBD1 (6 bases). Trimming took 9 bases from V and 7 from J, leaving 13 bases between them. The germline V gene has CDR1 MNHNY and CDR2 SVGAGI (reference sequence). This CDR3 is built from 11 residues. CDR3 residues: CASSTGYEQYF. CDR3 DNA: TGTGCCAGTTCGACAGGTTATGAGCAGTACTTC.

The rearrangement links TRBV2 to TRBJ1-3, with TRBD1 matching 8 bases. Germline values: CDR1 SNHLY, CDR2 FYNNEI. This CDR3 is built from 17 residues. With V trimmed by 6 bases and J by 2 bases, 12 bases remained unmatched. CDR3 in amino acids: CASSGRTGTMAGNTIYF. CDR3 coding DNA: TGTGCCAGCAGCGGGAGGACAGGGACTATGGCTGGAAACACCATATATTTT. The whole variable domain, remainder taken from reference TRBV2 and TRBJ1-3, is EPEVTQTPSHQVTQMGQEVILRCVPISNHLYFYWYRQILGQKVEFLVSFYNNEISEKSEIFDDQFSVERPDGSNFTLKIRSTKLEDSAMYFCASSGRTGTMAGNTIYFGEGSWLTVV.

Here the CDR3 reads CASSGRAGANVLTF. The CDR3 region has the DNA TGTGCCAGCAGCGGCAGGGCTGGGGCCAACGTCCTGACTTTC. The chain employs TRBV5-6 and TRBJ2-6; D is perhaps TRBD1 (5 bases). This CDR3 region has 14 residues. CDR1 and CDR2 from the germline V gene are SGHDT and YYEEEE. Trimming shortened V by 4 bases and J by 2 bases, and 7 bases separated the two germline ends.

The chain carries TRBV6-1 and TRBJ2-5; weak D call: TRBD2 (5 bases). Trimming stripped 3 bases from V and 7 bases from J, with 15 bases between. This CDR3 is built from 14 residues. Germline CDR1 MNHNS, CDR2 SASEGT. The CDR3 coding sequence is TGTGCCAGCAGTGATCGAGAGGCTCGGGGGACCCAGTACTTC. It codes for CASSDREARGTQYF.

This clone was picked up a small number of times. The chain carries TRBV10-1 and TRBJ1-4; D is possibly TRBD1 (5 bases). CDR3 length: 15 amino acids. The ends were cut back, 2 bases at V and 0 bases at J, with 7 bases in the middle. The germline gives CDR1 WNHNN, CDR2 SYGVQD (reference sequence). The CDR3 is CASSEDSATNEKLFF. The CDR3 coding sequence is TGCGCCAGCAGTGAGGACAGTGCAACTAATGAAAAACTGTTTTTT.